This is a list of T cell receptor beta chains from one sample in a study of CD8+CD57+ T cells in acquired aplastic anemia. TCRdb used MiXCR to reprocess the reads, holding one entry per CDR3 protein. The data contain approximately 470,000 distinct CDR3 sequences, roughly 34% of them singletons. Sequenced input: sorted CD4+, CD8+, or CD8+CD57+ T cells (not recorded which) from PBMCs. These receptors all come from a human donor with aplastic anemia. The CDR3 runs from the conserved cysteine through the conserved F or W. The order of the fields is J gene, D gene, V gene, clone size, CDR3 protein, CDR3 DNA. A D gene is named only where the DNA matches it firmly. A row's size may be missing; if present it is once, few, many or a size class.

TRBJ2-7	TRBD2	TRBV29-1	many	CSVGGGLGAYEQYF	TGCAGCGTCGGGGGGGGACTGGGTGCCTACGAGCAGTACTTC
TRBJ1-6	.	TRBV6-2/TRBV6-3	.	CASSQGQDLNSPLHF	TGTGCCAGCAGTCAGGGACAAGATTTGAATTCACCCCTCCACTTT
TRBJ2-3	.	TRBV4-3	.	CASSQGPSDTQYF	TGCGCCAGCAGCCAAGGTCCGAGTGATACGCAGTATTTT
TRBJ1-2	.	TRBV7-2	many	CASSLFVQDPFYTF	TGTGCCAGCAGCTTATTCGTACAGGACCCTTTCTACACCTTC
TRBJ1-3	.	TRBV13	few	CASRNGASSGNTIYF	TGTGCCAGCAGAAACGGGGCATCCTCTGGAAACACCATATATTTT
TRBJ1-4	.	TRBV12-3/TRBV12-4	many	CASSDPSEKLFF	TGTGCCAGCAGTGATCCATCCGAAAAACTGTTTTTT
TRBJ1-4	.	TRBV7-9	.	CASSNAVRVTNEKLFF	TGTGCCAGCAGCAACGCCGTCAGGGTAACTAATGAAAAACTGTTTTTT
TRBJ1-1	.	TRBV19	many	CASLRDRNTEAFF	TGTGCCAGCCTCCGAGACAGGAACACTGAAGCTTTCTTT
TRBJ2-7	TRBD1	TRBV20-1	many	CSARTHRDSRLYEQYF	TGCAGTGCTAGGACCCACCGGGACAGCCGCCTCTACGAGCAGTACTTC
TRBJ1-3	.	TRBV9	.	CASSDGGGQGNTIYF	TGTGCCAGCAGCGACGGGGGGGGGCAGGGAAACACCATATATTTT
TRBJ2-7	TRBD2	TRBV19	few	CASSSGRPYGQYF	TGTGCCAGTAGTAGCGGGAGGCCGTACGGGCAGTACTTC
TRBJ2-7	.	TRBV2	many	CASSGDVDEQYF	TGTGCCAGCAGTGGGGACGTCGACGAGCAGTACTTC
TRBJ2-7	TRBD2	TRBV7-2	few	CASSLVGTSGYEQYF	TGTGCCAGCAGCTTAGTTGGGACTAGCGGCTACGAGCAGTACTTC
TRBJ2-5	.	TRBV7-8	many	CASTQRERETQYF	TGTGCCAGCACCCAAAGAGAACGGGAGACCCAGTACTTC
TRBJ1-4	.	TRBV28	.	CASSLSVGGREKLFF	TGTGCCAGCAGTTTAAGCGTAGGGGGGAGGGAAAAACTGTTTTTT
TRBJ2-2	TRBD1	TRBV12-3/TRBV12-4	.	CASSLSRGLNGELFF	TGTGCCAGCAGTTTGTCGAGGGGGCTTAACGGGGAGCTGTTTTTT
TRBJ1-2	.	TRBV4-3	many	CASSDSDYGYTF	TGCGCCAGCAGTGACAGTGACTATGGCTACACCTTC
TRBJ2-1	.	TRBV2	many	CASQDSGYNEQFF	TGTGCCAGCCAGGATAGCGGTTACAATGAGCAGTTCTTC
TRBJ1-3	TRBD1	TRBV4-1	few	CASSRVGQLGNTIYF	TGCGCCAGCAGCCGTGTGGGACAGCTAGGAAACACCATATATTTT
TRBJ2-5	.	TRBV10-3	.	CAISESTGNQPQYF	TGTGCCATCAGTGAGTCTACAGGGAATCAGCCCCAGTACTTC
TRBJ2-1	.	TRBV6-5	.	CASSYEGLNNEQFF	TGTGCCAGCAGTTATGAGGGTTTGAACAATGAGCAGTTCTTC
TRBJ2-4	.	TRBV19	.	CASSAPLGVQYF	TGTGCCAGTAGTGCCCCCTTAGGTGTTCAGTACTTC
TRBJ2-5	.	TRBV20-1	few	CSARALRALWGETQYF	TGCAGTGCTAGAGCTCTGCGAGCTCTGTGGGGAGAGACCCAGTACTTC
TRBJ1-2	.	TRBV6-1	many	CASVNIYGYTF	TGTGCCAGCGTGAATATCTATGGCTACACCTTC
TRBJ2-3	.	TRBV24-1	many	CATSPGFTDTQYF	TGTGCCACCAGTCCAGGGTTCACAGATACGCAGTATTTT
TRBJ2-7	.	TRBV2	.	CASRFLQGSEQYF	TGTGCCAGCAGATTTCTCCAGGGAAGCGAGCAGTACTTC
TRBJ1-6	TRBD1	TRBV4-3	few	CASSQAGTGVTSPLHF	TGCGCCAGCAGCCAAGCCGGGACAGGGGTTACTTCACCCCTCCACTTT
TRBJ1-5	.	TRBV7-9	many	CASSSGVYQPQHF	TGTGCCAGCAGCTCGGGGGTCTATCAGCCCCAGCATTTT
TRBJ1-2	TRBD1	TRBV2	.	CASIKPDRAAGYTF	TGTGCCAGCATTAAACCCGACAGGGCGGCTGGCTACACCTTC
TRBJ2-7	TRBD2	TRBV12-3/TRBV12-4	.	CASRSGGVVYEQYF	TGTGCCAGCAGGAGTGGGGGGGTAGTCTACGAGCAGTACTTC
TRBJ2-2	.	TRBV20-1	.	CSAIVKGSNTGELFF	TGCAGTGCTATTGTTAAGGGATCGAACACCGGGGAGCTGTTTTTT
TRBJ2-7	.	TRBV20-1	many	CSASRQSLFDEQYF	TGCAGTGCTAGTCGTCAGTCTCTGTTTGACGAGCAGTACTTC
TRBJ1-2	.	TRBV9	.	CASSPRTDATVFYGYTF	TGTGCCAGCAGCCCCCGGACAGACGCGACGGTTTTCTATGGCTACACCTTC
TRBJ1-2	TRBD1	TRBV2	.	CASSLGGSFDGYTF	TGTGCCAGCAGTTTAGGGGGCTCTTTCGATGGCTACACCTTC
TRBJ1-6	TRBD1	TRBV20-1	.	CSAGTGEGSPLHF	TGCAGTGCCGGGACAGGGGAGGGGTCACCCCTCCACTTT
TRBJ2-7	.	TRBV2	many	CASKPGGSWEQYF	TGTGCCAGCAAGCCAGGGGGGTCTTGGGAGCAGTACTTC
TRBJ2-7	.	TRBV15	many	CATSREAGRGSAYEQYF	TGTGCCACCAGCAGAGAAGCGGGCAGGGGGTCGGCGTACGAGCAGTACTTC